The rows below give T cell receptor beta chains drawn from one sample of a study of blood T cell repertoires in COVID-19. Measured with immunoSEQ multiplex PCR; TCRdb has only the in-frame clones, and not every one. The sample holds about 280,000 clones, 70% to 90% seen once. Sequences were obtained from peripheral blood. All receptors derive from a man between 45 and 60 years old with active or convalescent COVID-19. Each CDR3 is given with its conserved first and last residue. A D gene is named only where the DNA matches it firmly. Clone size is stated in some rows and not others, as once, few, many or a class when expanded.

size,V,J,D,CDR3,DNA
-,TRBV24-1,TRBJ2-7,-,CATSDPRHPGEQYF,TGTGCCACCAGTGATCCCCGCCACCCCGGGGAGCAGTACTTC
-,TRBV3-1/TRBV3-2,TRBJ1-4,-,CASSPDGTNEKLFF,TGTGCCAGCAGTCCCGACGGGACTAATGAAAAACTGTTTTTT
-,TRBV19,TRBJ2-3,TRBD1,CASSLGSTGGTDTQYF,TGTGCCAGTAGTTTGGGGTCGACAGGGGGGACAGATACGCAGTATTTT
-,TRBV7-6,TRBJ1-1,TRBD1,CASSRTGTGETEAFF,TGTGCCAGCAGCAGAACCGGGACAGGGGAAACTGAAGCTTTCTTT
-,TRBV6-5,TRBJ2-7,TRBD2,CASSPRTSGWEGQYF,TGTGCCAGCAGCCCCCGGACTAGCGGGTGGGAAGGGCAGTACTTC
-,TRBV6-2/TRBV6-3,TRBJ1-1,TRBD1,CASSHGTGGRYTEAFF,TGTGCCAGCAGTCACGGGACAGGGGGCCGGTACACTGAAGCTTTCTTT
-,TRBV2,TRBJ1-2,TRBD1,CASSASRTGLYTF,TGTGCCAGCAGTGCGAGTAGGACAGGCCTCTACACCTTC
-,TRBV2,TRBJ2-1,TRBD2,CASSGGEGQYNEQFF,TGTGCCAGCAGTGGGGGGGAGGGGCAGTACAATGAGCAGTTCTTC
-,TRBV12-3/TRBV12-4,TRBJ1-1,-,CASSLEGDTEAFF,TGTGCCAGCAGTTTAGAGGGGGACACTGAAGCTTTCTTT
-,TRBV24-1,TRBJ2-5,TRBD1,CATSDGGQGLKGTQYF,TGTGCCACCAGTGATGGAGGACAGGGGCTAAAGGGGACCCAGTACTTC
-,TRBV2,TRBJ2-7,TRBD1,CASRDRVVGQYF,TGTGCCAGCAGGGACAGGGTGGTAGGGCAGTACTTC
-,TRBV28,TRBJ2-2,TRBD2,CASSPSGSARTGELFF,TGTGCCAGCAGTCCTAGCGGGAGCGCCAGAACCGGGGAGCTGTTTTTT
-,TRBV2,TRBJ1-1,-,CASSEWRSTGGEAFF,TGTGCCAGCAGTGAATGGCGTTCGACCGGGGGTGAAGCTTTCTTT
-,TRBV6-5,TRBJ2-6,-,CASSYSRRSGANVLTF,TGTGCCAGCAGTTACTCGAGGCGGTCTGGGGCCAACGTCCTGACTTTC
-,TRBV27,TRBJ2-1,TRBD2,CASSLGREGVSYNEQFF,TGTGCCAGCAGTTTGGGGCGGGAGGGGGTCTCCTACAATGAGCAGTTCTTC
-,TRBV5-1,TRBJ1-4,TRBD1,CASRTGTGGEKLFF,TGCGCCAGCAGAACCGGGACAGGTGGTGAAAAACTGTTTTTT
-,TRBV3-1/TRBV3-2,TRBJ1-1,-,CASSPERQNRRNTEAFF,TGTGCCAGCAGCCCAGAACGACAGAACAGGAGGAACACTGAAGCTTTCTTT
-,TRBV2,TRBJ2-1,-,CASRSGESSYNEQFF,TGTGCCAGCAGATCGGGGGAGAGCTCCTACAATGAGCAGTTCTTC
-,TRBV15,TRBJ1-3,TRBD1,CATSRKYRDRGSPGNTIYF,TGTGCCACCAGCAGAAAATACCGGGACAGGGGATCCCCTGGAAACACCATATATTTT
-,TRBV7-9,TRBJ1-6,TRBD1,CASSLLDRVRSPLHF,TGTGCCAGCAGCTTACTGGACAGGGTGCGTTCACCCCTCCACTTT
-,TRBV7-8,TRBJ2-3,TRBD2,CASSLARTSQTDTQYF,TGTGCCAGCAGCTTAGCGCGGACTAGCCAGACAGATACGCAGTATTTT
few,TRBV10-2,TRBJ1-5,-,CASSELYYSNQPQHF,TGCGCCAGCAGTGAGTTATATTATAGCAATCAGCCCCAGCATTTT
few,TRBV3-1/TRBV3-2,TRBJ2-5,TRBD2,CASSQDRGQTSAQYF,TGTGCCAGCAGCCAAGATCGAGGGCAGACTAGCGCCCAGTACTTC
-,TRBV7-2,TRBJ2-2,TRBD1,CASSLQGASNTGELFF,TGTGCCAGCAGCTTACAGGGGGCCTCTAACACCGGGGAGCTGTTTTTT
once,TRBV2,TRBJ1-1,-,CASPIAGTTEAFF,TGTGCCAGCCCTATCGCGGGGACGACTGAAGCTTTCTTT